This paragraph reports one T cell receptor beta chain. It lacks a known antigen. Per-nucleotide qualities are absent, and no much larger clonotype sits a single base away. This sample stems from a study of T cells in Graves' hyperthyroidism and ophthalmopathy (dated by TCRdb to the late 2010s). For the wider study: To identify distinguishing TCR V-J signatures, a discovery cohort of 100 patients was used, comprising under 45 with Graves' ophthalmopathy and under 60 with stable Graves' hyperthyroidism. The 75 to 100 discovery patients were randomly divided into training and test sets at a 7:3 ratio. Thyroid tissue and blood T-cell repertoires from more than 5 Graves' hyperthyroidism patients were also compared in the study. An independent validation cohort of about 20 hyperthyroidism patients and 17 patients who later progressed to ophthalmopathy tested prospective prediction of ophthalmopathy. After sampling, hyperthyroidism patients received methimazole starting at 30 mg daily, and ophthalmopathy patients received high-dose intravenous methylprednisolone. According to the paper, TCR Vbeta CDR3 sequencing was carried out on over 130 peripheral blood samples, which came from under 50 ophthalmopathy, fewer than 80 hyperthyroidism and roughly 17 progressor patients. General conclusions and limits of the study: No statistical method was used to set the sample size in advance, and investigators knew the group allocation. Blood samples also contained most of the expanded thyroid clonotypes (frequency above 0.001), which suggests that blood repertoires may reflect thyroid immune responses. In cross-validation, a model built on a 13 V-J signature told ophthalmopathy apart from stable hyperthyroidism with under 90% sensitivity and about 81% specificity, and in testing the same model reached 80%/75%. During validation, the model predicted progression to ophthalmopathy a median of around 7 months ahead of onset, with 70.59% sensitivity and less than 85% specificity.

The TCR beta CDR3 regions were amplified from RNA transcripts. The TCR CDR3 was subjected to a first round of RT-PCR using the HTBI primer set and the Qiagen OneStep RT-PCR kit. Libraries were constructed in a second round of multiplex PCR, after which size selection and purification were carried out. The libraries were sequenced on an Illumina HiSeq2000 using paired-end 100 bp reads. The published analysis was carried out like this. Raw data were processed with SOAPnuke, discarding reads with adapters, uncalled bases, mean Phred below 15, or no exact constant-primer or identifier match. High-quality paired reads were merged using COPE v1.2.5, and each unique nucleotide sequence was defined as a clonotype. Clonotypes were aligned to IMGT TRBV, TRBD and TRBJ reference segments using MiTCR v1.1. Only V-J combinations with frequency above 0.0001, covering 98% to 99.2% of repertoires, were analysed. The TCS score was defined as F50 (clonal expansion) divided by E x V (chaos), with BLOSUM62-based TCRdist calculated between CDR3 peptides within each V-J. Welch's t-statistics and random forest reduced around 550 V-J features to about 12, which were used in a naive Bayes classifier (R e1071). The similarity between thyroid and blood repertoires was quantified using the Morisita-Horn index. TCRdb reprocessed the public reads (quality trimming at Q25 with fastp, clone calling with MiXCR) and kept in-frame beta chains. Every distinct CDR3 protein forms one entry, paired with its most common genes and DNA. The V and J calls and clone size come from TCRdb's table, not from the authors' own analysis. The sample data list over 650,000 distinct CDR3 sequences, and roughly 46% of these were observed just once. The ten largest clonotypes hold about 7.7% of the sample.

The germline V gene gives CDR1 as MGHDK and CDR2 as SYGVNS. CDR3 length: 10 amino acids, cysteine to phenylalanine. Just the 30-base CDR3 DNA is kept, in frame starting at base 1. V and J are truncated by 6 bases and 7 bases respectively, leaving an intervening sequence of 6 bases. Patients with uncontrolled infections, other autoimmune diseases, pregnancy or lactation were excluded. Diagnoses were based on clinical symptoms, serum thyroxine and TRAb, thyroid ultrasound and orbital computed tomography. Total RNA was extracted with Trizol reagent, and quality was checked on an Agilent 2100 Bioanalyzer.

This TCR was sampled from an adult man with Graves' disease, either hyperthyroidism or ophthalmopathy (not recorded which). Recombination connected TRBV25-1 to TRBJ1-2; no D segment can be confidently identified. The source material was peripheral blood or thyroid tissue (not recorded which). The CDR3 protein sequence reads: CASRPAGYTF. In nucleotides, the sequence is TGTGCCAGCAGACCCGCTGGCTACACCTTC.